This TCR beta chain was observed in a study of metastatic and nonmetastatic thyroid tumors. For the study at large: Repertoires from blood and tumor or nodule tissue of malignant and benign thyroid patients were compared.

With MiXCR, TCRdb reprocessed the PCR reads. This table holds over 12,000 clones, around 23% found once. This clone was detected many times. This CDR3 is built from 14 residues. The V gene's germline CDR1 is SGHRS and CDR2 YFSETQ. The germline V and J ends were trimmed by 0 bases and 3 bases, with 8 bases remaining between them. Treatment of any kind had been given to no patient before thyroid surgery. Input material: tumor tissue. This TCR came from a female donor with papillary thyroid cancer or a benign thyroid nodule (not recorded which). Some clones in this sample may be carry-over from other donors' samples. The genes are TRBV5-1 and TRBJ2-3; D not certain. In DNA form, the CDR3 reads TGCGCCAGCAGCTTGGGAGCCTTTACAGATACGCAGTATTTT. It specifies CASSLGAFTDTQYF.